The 17 T cell receptor beta chains given below trace back to one sample, sequenced in a study of a mutant IDH1 vaccine in newly diagnosed glioma. Documented time point: week 35, safety follow-up. The content of each vaccine dose was 300 ug of mutant IDH1 20-mer peptide, and topical imiquimod accompanied it. No antigens are known for them. The repertoire was sequenced with immunoSEQ multiplex PCR; TCRdb's copy has only in-frame clones and lacks some. The sample consists of about 27,000 clones, around four fifths of them appearing once. The sample in question was PBMCs, obtained from a glioma patient whose treatment included an IDH1 peptide vaccine. The origin of the receptors is a man aged 25-45 years with glioma.

The chain uses TRBV13 and TRBJ2-7, with no clear D. This CDR3 contains 14 residues. The germline gives CDR1 PRHDT, CDR2 FYEKMQ (reference sequence). Trimming took off 5 bases at V and 2 bases at J, with 13 bases between the two ends. CDR3 sequence: CASSPTDVTYEQYF. The CDR3 DNA sequence: TGTGCCAGCAGCCCGACGGACGTTACCTACGAGCAGTACTTC.

The CDR3 sequence: CASSYGHLNTGELFF. As DNA, the CDR3 is TGCGCCAGCAGCTACGGGCACTTGAACACCGGGGAGCTGTTTTTT. The chain couples TRBV4-3 to TRBJ2-2; D is ambiguous. Trimming took 5 bases from V and 1 from J, leaving 11 bases between them. In germline, CDR1 is LGHNA, CDR2 YSLEER. The CDR3 consists of 15 residues.

V usage is TRBV29-1 and J usage is TRBJ2-5; 9 positions match TRBD1. Germline CDR1 reads SQVTM; CDR2 reads ANQGSEA. This CDR3 contains 14 residues. J was trimmed by 5 bases and V by 6 bases; bases with no gene match: 10. This chain's CDR3 is CSVAGTGHGETQYF. The CDR3 DNA is TGCAGCGTGGCCGGGACAGGGCATGGCGAGACCCAGTACTTC.

This chain links TRBV27 with TRBJ1-2; 9 bases are shared with TRBD1. Looked up from germline, CDR1 is MNHEY and CDR2 is SMNVEV (reference sequence). With V trimmed by 0 bases and J by 8 bases, 4 bases remained unmatched. CDR3 size: 14 residues. The CDR3 DNA reads as TGTGCCAGCAGTTTATCTTACAGGGGGCAAGGCTACACCTTC. It yields the protein CASSLSYRGQGYTF.

This sequence joins TRBV2 and TRBJ1-1; TRBD1 matches at 11 bases. Germline assignment: CDR1 SNHLY and CDR2 FYNNEI. The CDR3 runs to 14 residues. V shed 7 bases, J shed 5 bases, and the junction held 6 bases outside the gene matches. In DNA, the CDR3 is TGTGCCAGCAAGTCCGGGACAGGGGGAACTGAAGCTTTCTTT. As protein: CASKSGTGGTEAFF. Full variable domain (remainder filled in from reference TRBV2 and TRBJ1-1): EPEVTQTPSHQVTQMGQEVILRCVPISNHLYFYWYRQILGQKVEFLVSFYNNEISEKSEIFDDQFSVERPDGSNFTLKIRSTKLEDSAMYFCASKSGTGGTEAFFGQGTRLTVV.

The chain's CDR3 is CASSLDLEETQYF. In DNA, the CDR3 is TGTGCCAGCAGCTTGGACCTGGAAGAGACCCAGTACTTC. This chain joins TRBV5-4 and TRBJ2-5; D gene uncertain. The CDR3 covers 13 residues. The V end lost 0 bases, the J end lost 3 bases, and 6 bases lay between the germline ends. Germline V gives CDR1 SGHNT, CDR2 YYREEE (reference sequence).

The rearrangement links TRBV7-2 to TRBJ2-4; the D gene is possibly TRBD1 (7 bases). CDR3 length: 13 residues. Looked up from germline, CDR1 is SGHTA and CDR2 is FQGNSA. Trimming took 5 bases from V and 13 from J, leaving 18 bases between them. The CDR3 loop reads CASSPGGSARQYF. The CDR3 DNA follows: TGTGCCAGCAGCCCAGGGGGGTCAGCAAGGCAGTACTTC.

This clone has just a few counts. The chain has TRBV5-4 and TRBJ1-2; 9 nucleotides align to TRBD1. CDR1 is SGHNT, CDR2 YYREEE, per germline (reference sequence). This CDR3 has 13 amino acids. With 5 bases clipped from V and 6 bases from J, the junction kept 5 bases outside the gene matches. As DNA, the CDR3 is TGTGCCAGCAGGGGGACAGGGTTAGATGGCTACACCTTC. This sequence encodes CASRGTGLDGYTF.

The chain has TRBV4-3 and TRBJ1-1; the D gene is possibly TRBD1 (6 bases). The CDR3 length is 13 residues. CDR1 is LGHNA, CDR2 YSLEER, per germline. Trimming pared 5 bases from V and 2 bases from J, leaving 9 bases between. This CDR3 is CASSSTGNTEAFF. The CDR3 region has the DNA TGCGCCAGCAGCTCGACAGGAAACACTGAAGCTTTCTTT.

The chain carries TRBV5-1 and TRBJ1-6, with D possibly TRBD1 on 6 matching bases. CDR1 and CDR2 from the germline V gene are SGHRS and YFSETQ. The CDR3 is 15 amino acids. V was pared by 1 base and J by 5 bases, with 10 bases between. The CDR3 DNA sequence: TGCGCCAGCAGCTTGATTTCAGGGGATAATTCACCCCTCCACTTT. Translating it yields CASSLISGDNSPLHF.

This clone is a singleton in its sample. CDR3 DNA: TGCGCCAGCAGCCATGATGGGAGCTCCTACAATGAGCAGTTCTTC. It encodes CASSHDGSSYNEQFF. V and J are TRBV5-1 and TRBJ2-1; weak D call: TRBD2 (5 bases). Germline V CDR1 and CDR2: SGHRS, YFSETQ. Trimming removed 4 bases at V and 0 bases at J, with 11 bases between. The CDR3 loop spans 15 amino acids.

The chain joins TRBV4-3 to TRBJ2-3; D perhaps matches TRBD2 (6 bases). V shed 4 bases and J shed 0 bases, with 11 bases lying between them. This CDR3 is 15 amino acids long. The germline V gene encodes CDR1 LGHNA and CDR2 YSLEER. The CDR3 DNA reads as TGCGCCAGCAGCCCCCGGGACTTTAGCACAGATACGCAGTATTTT. This encodes CASSPRDFSTDTQYF.

The chain recombines TRBV6-1 with TRBJ2-3; D is unresolved. Per the germline V gene, CDR1 is MNHNS and CDR2 is SASEGT. The V end was cut by 2 bases, the J end by 9 bases, with 12 bases between. The CDR3 covers 13 residues. This CDR3 is CASSESVGGTQYF. The CDR3, as DNA: TGTGCCAGCAGTGAAAGTGTCGGTGGGACGCAGTATTTT.

This CDR3 is CASSQNSGTSLYEQYF. The CDR3 nucleotides are TGCGCCAGCAGCCAAAACTCCGGGACCTCACTATACGAGCAGTACTTC. The V gene is TRBV4-1, the J gene TRBJ2-7, with D perhaps matching TRBD1 or TRBD2 (5 bases each). V lost 2 bases, J lost 4 bases, and 18 bases lay in between. The CDR3 is 16 residues long. Germline values: CDR1 MGHRA, CDR2 YSYEKL.

In this sample, this clone turned up once. This sequence joins TRBV29-1 and TRBJ2-1, with D possibly called TRBD1 or TRBD2 (5 bases each). Germline V gene lookup returns CDR1 SQVTM and CDR2 ANQGSEA. Trimming left V 7 bases short and J 9 bases short, with 19 bases between. The CDR3 contains 13 residues. As DNA, the CDR3 is TGCAGCGGTTTAGGGACCCGAGGAAGTGAGCAGTTCTTC. Residues: CSGLGTRGSEQFF.

The chain employs TRBV5-6 and TRBJ1-2, with D uncertain. This CDR3 has 11 residues. Germline loops: CDR1 SGHDT, CDR2 YYEEEE. The V and J ends lost 2 bases and 5 bases respectively, with 4 bases between them. CDR3 amino acids: CASSLGYGYTF. The CDR3 nucleotides read TGTGCCAGCAGCTTAGGATATGGCTACACCTTC.

This clone appeared a few times. The chain is built from TRBV19 and TRBJ2-2; TRBD2 matches 7 bases. V trimming: 4 bases; J trimming: 1 base; junction bases outside the gene matches: 3. The CDR3 spans 15 residues. From germline, CDR1 is LNHDA and CDR2 SQIVND (reference sequence). The CDR3 loop reads CASSSTSENTGELFF. The CDR3, as DNA: TGTGCCAGTAGTAGTACTAGCGAGAACACCGGGGAGCTGTTTTTT.